These T cell receptor beta chains were read from a single sample in a study of T cell changes during pregnancy in multiple sclerosis. Profiled with immunoSEQ multiplex PCR; TCRdb holds only in-frame clones, not every one. The sample yields fewer than 95,000 clones, around 93% seen once. Material: peripheral blood, obtained in the third trimester of pregnancy. These TCRs come from a female donor with multiple sclerosis, enrolled in a pregnancy study. CDR3s include the opening cysteine and the closing phenylalanine or tryptophan. The D gene is left open where the match is weak. A clone size is listed for some rows: how often the clone was seen (once, few, many), or a class if it is expanded.

cdr3_aa cdr3_nt v_call clone_size j_call d_call
CSVGTASLGLAGRSSYNEQFF TGCAGCGTCGGGACAGCATCTCTGGGACTAGCGGGGCGAAGCTCCTACAATGAGCAGTTCTTC TRBV29-1 NA TRBJ2-1 TRBD2
CASSPGLVGEQFF TGTGCCAGTAGTCCCGGACTAGTTGGTGAGCAGTTCTTC TRBV19 NA TRBJ2-1 TRBD2
CASSSQGLSGETQYF TGTGCCAGCAGCTCCCAGGGGCTCTCGGGGGAGACCCAGTACTTC TRBV5-6 once TRBJ2-5 NA
CASSGGKIGKLFF TGTGCCAGCTCAGGGGGGAAGATTGGAAAACTGTTTTTT TRBV28 NA TRBJ1-4 TRBD1
CASSTFSGQGYEQYF TGTGCCAGTAGTACGTTTTCCGGACAGGGTTACGAGCAGTACTTC TRBV19 once TRBJ2-7 TRBD1
CASRTSGAEKQYF TGTGCCAGCAGGACTAGCGGGGCAGAGAAGCAGTACTTC TRBV7-2 NA TRBJ2-7 TRBD2
CASSTPHGGSDYGYTF TGTGCCAGCAGCACACCCCACGGGGGGAGTGACTATGGCTACACCTTC TRBV7-9 NA TRBJ1-2 NA
CASTFSGGSNQPQHF TGTGCCAGCACCTTTTCGGGGGGTAGCAATCAGCCCCAGCATTTT TRBV21-1 NA TRBJ1-5 NA
CASRRGSMDTDTQYF TGCGCCAGCAGAAGGGGCAGTATGGACACAGATACGCAGTATTTT TRBV5-1 NA TRBJ2-3 NA
CASSPPASGRTKKETQYF TGTGCCAGCAGTCCCCCGGCTAGCGGGCGGACAAAAAAAGAGACCCAGTACTTC TRBV28 NA TRBJ2-5 TRBD2
CASSAGPLGLSTDTQYF TGTGCCAGCAGCGCGGGACCTCTGGGACTTAGCACAGATACGCAGTATTTT TRBV7-2 NA TRBJ2-3 NA
CASSYSSDPVYGYTF TGTGCCAGCAGTTACTCTTCAGATCCTGTCTATGGCTACACCTTC TRBV6-5 NA TRBJ1-2 NA
CAWSVRGRAQPQHF TGTGCCTGGAGTGTACGAGGCAGGGCTCAGCCCCAGCATTTT TRBV30 NA TRBJ1-5 NA
CASSLTLAGSYEQYF TGTGCCAGCAGTTTAACCTTAGCGGGGAGCTACGAGCAGTACTTC TRBV27 NA TRBJ2-7 TRBD2
CASSRPGGSAADTQYF TGTGCCAGTAGTCGTCCGGGCGGGAGCGCGGCAGATACGCAGTATTTT TRBV19 NA TRBJ2-3 TRBD2
CASSRDSPFKNIQYF TGCGCCAGCAGCCGGGACAGCCCGTTCAAAAACATTCAGTACTTC TRBV5-1 NA TRBJ2-4 TRBD1
CASSLLGTSEFF TGTGCCAGCAGCTTACTAGGGACTAGCGAGTTCTTC TRBV7-2 NA TRBJ2-1 TRBD2
CASSLGATTEAFF TGTGCCAGCAGCTTAGGGGCAACCACTGAAGCTTTCTTT TRBV7-2 NA TRBJ1-1 NA
CASSPGTDKKLFF TGTGCCAGCAGCCCAGGGACAGATAAAAAACTGTTTTTT TRBV7-2 NA TRBJ1-4 TRBD1
CASSLIGRTEAFF TGTGCCAGCAGCTTAATAGGGAGGACTGAAGCTTTCTTT TRBV7-3 NA TRBJ1-1 NA
CASSLGLAGLQDTQYF TGTGCCAGCAGTTTGGGACTAGCGGGACTACAAGATACGCAGTATTTT TRBV28 NA TRBJ2-3 TRBD2
CASSVTGGTTGELFF TGTGCCAGCAGTGTCACAGGGGGAACGACCGGGGAGCTGTTTTTT TRBV6-1 once TRBJ2-2 TRBD1
CASSFGGAGEQYF TGTGCCAGCAGCTTCGGGGGGGCCGGGGAGCAGTACTTC TRBV5-4 NA TRBJ2-7 TRBD2
CASSQETSAELPSTDTQYF TGCGCCAGCAGCCAAGAAACCTCAGCGGAACTCCCCAGCACAGATACGCAGTATTTT TRBV4-3 NA TRBJ2-3 NA
CASSEVQGFSQFFQFF TGTGCCAGCAGTGAAGTACAGGGATTTTCACAGTTTTTTCAGTTCTTC TRBV2 NA TRBJ2-1 NA
CASSFGGRAYNEQFF TGTGCCAGCAGCTTTGGCGGGAGGGCCTACAATGAGCAGTTCTTC TRBV5-6 NA TRBJ2-1 TRBD2
CASSLVWDLPYEQYF TGTGCCAGCAGCTTAGTGTGGGACTTGCCCTACGAGCAGTACTTC TRBV7-2 once TRBJ2-7 NA
CASSYSLAGGGELFF TGTGCCAGCAGTTACTCCCTAGCGGGCGGAGGGGAGCTGTTTTTT TRBV6-5 NA TRBJ2-2 TRBD2
CASSGRYGYTF TGTGCCAGCAGTGGTCGCTATGGCTACACCTTC TRBV6-1 NA TRBJ1-2 NA
CASSAGTVYGYTF TGTGCCAGCAGTGCCGGGACAGTCTATGGCTACACCTTC TRBV28 NA TRBJ1-2 TRBD1
CSVVGHLGLAGPYEQYF TGCAGCGTTGTGGGACACTTGGGACTAGCCGGCCCCTACGAGCAGTACTTC TRBV29-1 NA TRBJ2-7 TRBD2
CASSLAQNKDSTYGYTF TGTGCCAGCAGCTTAGCGCAAAATAAGGACAGTACCTATGGCTACACCTTC TRBV7-2 NA TRBJ1-2 NA
CASSQRTGNTEAFF TGTGCCAGCTCACAAAGGACGGGAAACACTGAAGCTTTCTTT TRBV18 once TRBJ1-1 NA
CASSFNNPGDTEAFF TGCGCCAGCAGCTTCAATAACCCGGGGGACACTGAAGCTTTCTTT TRBV5-1 NA TRBJ1-1 NA
CASSQDHLAGRVGQFF TGCGCCAGCAGCCAAGATCATCTAGCGGGAAGGGTAGGGCAGTTCTTC TRBV4-3 NA TRBJ2-1 TRBD2
CASSRQGTEAFF TGTGCCAGCAGTCGACAGGGAACTGAAGCTTTCTTT TRBV6-5 NA TRBJ1-1 TRBD1
CASRLRENTEAFF TGTGCCAGCAGACTACGGGAGAACACTGAAGCTTTCTTT TRBV7-2 NA TRBJ1-1 NA
CASSLPGTAYGYTF TGTGCCAGCAGTCTCCCCGGGACAGCCTATGGCTACACCTTC TRBV28 NA TRBJ1-2 TRBD1
CASSRPPLLTGTHLTDTQYF TGTGCCAGTAGCCGGCCGCCGTTATTGACCGGGACTCATCTTACAGATACGCAGTATTTT TRBV19 NA TRBJ2-3 NA
CATSRGTNTGELFF TGTGCCACCAGCAGGGGCACAAACACCGGGGAGCTGTTTTTT TRBV15 NA TRBJ2-2 NA
CASSTGGGYYGYTF TGTGCCAGCAGTACAGGGGGAGGCTACTATGGCTACACCTTC TRBV2 NA TRBJ1-2 TRBD1
CASSAKITYEQYF TGTGCCAGCAGTGCCAAAATCACCTACGAGCAGTACTTC TRBV6-1 NA TRBJ2-7 NA
CSVEGQGAKGYTF TGCAGCGTTGAAGGGCAGGGGGCTAAAGGCTACACCTTC TRBV29-1 NA TRBJ1-2 TRBD1